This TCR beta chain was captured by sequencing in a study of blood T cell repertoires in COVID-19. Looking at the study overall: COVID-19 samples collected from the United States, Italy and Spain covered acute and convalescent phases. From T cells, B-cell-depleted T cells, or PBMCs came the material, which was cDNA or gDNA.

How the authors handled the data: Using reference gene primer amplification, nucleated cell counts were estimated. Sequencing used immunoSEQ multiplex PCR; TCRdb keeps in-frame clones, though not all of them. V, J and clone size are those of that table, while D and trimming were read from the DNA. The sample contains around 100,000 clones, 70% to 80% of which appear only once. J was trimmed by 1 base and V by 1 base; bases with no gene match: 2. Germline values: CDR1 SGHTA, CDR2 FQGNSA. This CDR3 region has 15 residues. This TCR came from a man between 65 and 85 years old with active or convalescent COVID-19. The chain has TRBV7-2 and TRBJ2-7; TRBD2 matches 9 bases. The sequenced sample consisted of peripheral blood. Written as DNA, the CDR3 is TGTGCCAGCAGCTTAGGACTAGCGGAGTCCTACGAGCAGTACTTC. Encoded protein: CASSLGLAESYEQYF.